Presented here are 5 T cell receptor beta chains from one specimen sequenced in a study of Tregs in tolerant kidney transplant recipients. Assay used: immunoSEQ multiplex PCR; TCRdb lists only in-frame clones, some missing. The table has roughly 66,000 clones, 80% to 95% seen once; the top ten hold approximately 11%. The source material was CD8+ T cells from blood, sampled before the transplant. The receptors shown here come from a human donor who received a combined kidney and bone marrow transplant.

The chain joins TRBV7-9 to TRBJ1-2; D gene ambiguous. Germline CDR1 and CDR2: SEHNR and FQNEAQ (reference sequence). V lost 5 bases, J lost 8 bases, and 18 bases lay in between. The CDR3 runs 14 residues. DNA of the CDR3: TGTGCCAGCAGCCATGACACCTCCCCGACCGGCTACACCTTC. It is translated as CASSHDTSPTGYTF.

This sequence joins TRBV5-4 and TRBJ1-1; 9 bases are shared with TRBD1. From germline, CDR1 is SGHNT and CDR2 YYREEE (reference sequence). There are 15 residues in the CDR3. With 4 bases clipped from V and 1 base from J, the junction kept 5 bases outside the gene matches. The CDR3 sequence is CASSPGTGKNTEAFF. The CDR3 DNA reads TGTGCCAGCAGCCCAGGGACAGGGAAGAACACTGAAGCTTTCTTT.

J is TRBJ2-7 and V is TRBV5-1, with 10 bases aligning to TRBD1. The CDR3 consists of 14 residues. Looked up from germline, CDR1 is SGHRS and CDR2 is YFSETQ. Losses at the gene ends were 4 bases for V and 2 bases for J; bases not matched to a gene: 3. CDR3 residues: CASSLGQGAYEQYF. The CDR3 coding sequence is TGCGCCAGCAGCCTCGGACAGGGGGCCTACGAGCAGTACTTC.

V gene TRBV7-8 combines with J gene TRBJ2-7; TRBD1 aligns across 12 bases. There are 16 residues in the CDR3. Germline CDR1 SGHVS, CDR2 FQNEAQ. V lost 4 bases to trimming and J lost 4 bases; unmatched junction nucleotides: 8. The CDR3 DNA is TGTGCCAGCAGCTCAGGTCCGGGACAGGGGGCATACGAGCAGTACTTC. It specifies CASSSGPGQGAYEQYF.

In DNA, the CDR3 is TGTGCCTGGACCACAGGGTCTGGGGCCAACGTCCTGACTTTC. Translated: CAWTTGSGANVLTF. The genes are TRBV30 and TRBJ2-6; maybe TRBD1 (6 bases). Trimming shortened V by 4 bases and J by 1 base, and 8 bases separated the two germline ends. Germline V gene data show CDR1 as GTSNPN and CDR2 as SVGIG (reference sequence). This CDR3 has 14 amino acids. The full variable domain, with the rest looked up from reference TRBV30 and TRBJ2-6, is SQTIHQWPATLVQPVGSPLSLECTVEGTSNPNLYWYRQAAGRGLQLLFYSVGIGQISSEVPQNLSASRPQDRQFILSSKKLLLSDSGFYLCAWTTGSGANVLTFGAGSRLTVL.